This T cell receptor beta chain derives from a study of cytomegalovirus exposure and HLA in healthy donors. About the research overall: Among 398 genotyped donors, around 80% fell in the Caucasian-associated ancestry cluster. General study results and limits: Despite most TCR sequences being rare, some public TCRs occurred in many donors. Highly shared sequence variants in one cluster were likely a sequencing artifact. Based on reports, TCR beta sequences accurately predicted HLA-A and HLA-B alleles for most subjects.

Worth noting for this clone: Its specificity is unknown.

The CDR3 sequence is 12 residues long. Trimming pared 1 base from V and 13 bases from J, leaving 9 bases between. Germline V lookup: CDR1 SGHDT, CDR2 YYEEEE. PCR was performed using 60 Vbeta and 13 Jbeta primers. Measured with immunoSEQ multiplex PCR; TCRdb has only the in-frame clones, and not every one. The profile shows 200,000 or so clones, 70% to 85% of them singletons. The chain has TRBV5-6 and TRBJ1-6; unclear D gene. Sequencing input: PBMCs. The TCR was taken from a girl aged 2 to 10 in good health and CMV-seronegative. The CDR3 sequence is CASSLNLEPLHF. The CDR3 coding sequence is TGTGCCAGCAGCTTGAATTTAGAGCCCCTCCACTTT.